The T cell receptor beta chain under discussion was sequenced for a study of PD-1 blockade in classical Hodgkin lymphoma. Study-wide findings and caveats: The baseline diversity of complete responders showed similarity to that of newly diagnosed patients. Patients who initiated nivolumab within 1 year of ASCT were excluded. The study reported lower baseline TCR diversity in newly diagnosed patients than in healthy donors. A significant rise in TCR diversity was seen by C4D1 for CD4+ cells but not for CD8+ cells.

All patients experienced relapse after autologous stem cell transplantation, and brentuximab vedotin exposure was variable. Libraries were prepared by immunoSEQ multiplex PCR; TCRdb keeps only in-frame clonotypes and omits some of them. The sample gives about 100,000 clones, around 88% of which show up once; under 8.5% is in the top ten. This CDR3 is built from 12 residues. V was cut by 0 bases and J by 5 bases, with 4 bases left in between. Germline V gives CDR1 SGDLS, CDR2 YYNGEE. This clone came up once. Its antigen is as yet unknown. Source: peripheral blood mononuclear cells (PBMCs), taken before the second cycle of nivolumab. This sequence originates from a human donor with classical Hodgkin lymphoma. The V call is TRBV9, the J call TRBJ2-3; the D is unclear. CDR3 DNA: TGTGCCAGCAGCGTAGATGTAGATACGCAGTATTTT. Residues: CASSVDVDTQYF.